Detailed here is one T cell receptor (beta chain). The source of the sample is a study of blood T cell repertoires in COVID-19. Turning to the study itself: PBMCs, B-cell-depleted T cells, or T cells provided the cDNA or gDNA that made up the material.

Source study methods: Amplification of reference gene primers was used by the study to estimate nucleated cell counts. Clones were sequenced by immunoSEQ multiplex PCR, and TCRdb holds only the in-frame ones, with some missing. The V and J calls and clone size were taken over from that table, and D and trimming were inferred from the DNA. The sample consists of 300,000 to 500,000 clones, over 75% of them appearing once. The V end lost 0 bases, the J end lost 4 bases, and 9 bases lay between the germline ends. This CDR3 contains 14 residues. Germline V lookup: CDR1 ENHRY, CDR2 SYGVKD. The sample was PBMCs or T cells enriched from blood (not recorded which). This TCR was recovered from a woman in her thirties or forties with acute COVID-19. The rearrangement uses TRBV10-3 and TRBJ2-5; no firm D call. Written as DNA, the CDR3 is TGTGCCATCAGTGAGTCGGTGTTTAGAGAGACCCAGTACTTC. It encodes CAISESVFRETQYF.